This T cell receptor beta chain was captured by sequencing in a study of T cells in Graves' hyperthyroidism and ophthalmopathy. Patients aged 18 to 65 had newly diagnosed hyperthyroidism lasting under 2 months. This clonotype was seen ten or more times. The CDR3 regions of TCR beta were amplified from RNA transcripts. A set of HTBI primers served as the primers for a first-round RT-PCR of the TCR CDR3. MiXCR, run by TCRdb on the multiplex PCR reads, gives a single entry per CDR3 protein. The table records about 690,000 distinct CDR3 sequences, 15% to 20% of them present only once. Trimming took 2 bases from V and 6 from J, leaving 16 bases between them. Germline V gene sequence: CDR1 SGHNT, CDR2 YENEEA. This CDR3 contains 15 residues.

Sequenced: blood. This clonotype originated in a man in his forties or fifties with Graves' hyperthyroidism. This sequence joins TRBV11-3 and TRBJ1-2, with D uncertain. The CDR3 sequence is CASSLKMQAGHGYTF. The DNA of the CDR3 is TGTGCCAGCAGCTTAAAAATGCAGGCGGGTCATGGCTACACCTTC.